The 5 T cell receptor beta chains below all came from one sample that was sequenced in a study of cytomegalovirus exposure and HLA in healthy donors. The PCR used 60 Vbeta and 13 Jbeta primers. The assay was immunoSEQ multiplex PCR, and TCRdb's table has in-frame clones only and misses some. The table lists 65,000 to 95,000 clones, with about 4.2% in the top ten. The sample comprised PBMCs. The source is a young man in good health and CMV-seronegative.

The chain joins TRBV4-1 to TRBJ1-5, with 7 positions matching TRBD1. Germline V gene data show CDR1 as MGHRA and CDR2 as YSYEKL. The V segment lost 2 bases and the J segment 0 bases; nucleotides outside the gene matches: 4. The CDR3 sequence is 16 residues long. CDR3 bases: TGCGCCAGCAGCCAAAGGACAGGTTATAGCAATCAGCCCCAGCATTTT. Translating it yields CASSQRTGYSNQPQHF.

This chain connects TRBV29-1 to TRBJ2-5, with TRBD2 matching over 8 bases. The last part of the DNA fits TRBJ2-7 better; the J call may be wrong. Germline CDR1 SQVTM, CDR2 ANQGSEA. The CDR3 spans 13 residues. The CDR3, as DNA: TGCAGCGTTGTGGGCGGGGGGACCTACGAGCAGTACTTC. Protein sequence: CSVVGGGTYEQYF.

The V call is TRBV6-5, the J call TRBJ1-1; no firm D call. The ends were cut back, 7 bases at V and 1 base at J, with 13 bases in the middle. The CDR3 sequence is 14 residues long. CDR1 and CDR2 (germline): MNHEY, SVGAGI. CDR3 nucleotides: TGTGCCAGCACCCCAGACACTTGGAACACTGAAGCTTTCTTT. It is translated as CASTPDTWNTEAFF.

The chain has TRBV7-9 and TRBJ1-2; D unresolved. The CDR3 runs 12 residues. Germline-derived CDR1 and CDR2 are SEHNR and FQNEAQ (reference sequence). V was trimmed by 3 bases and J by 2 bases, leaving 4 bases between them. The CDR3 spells CASSFRNYGYTF. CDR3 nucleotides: TGTGCCAGCAGCTTTCGGAACTATGGCTACACCTTC.

CDR3 loop: CASSPPQAHTEAFF. CDR3 coding DNA: TGTGCCAGCTCACCACCCCAGGCTCACACTGAAGCTTTCTTT. This chain links TRBV18 with TRBJ1-1; D unclear. Deletions cut 0 bases from V and 3 bases from J, with 8 bases between. CDR3 length equals 14 residues. Germline values: CDR1 KGHSH, CDR2 LQKENI.